This paragraph covers one TCR beta chain sequence. These data are taken from a study of T cells in Graves' hyperthyroidism and ophthalmopathy. The CDR3 contains 13 residues. The V and J ends lost 9 bases and 2 bases respectively, with 13 bases between them. TCR beta CDR3 regions were amplified from RNA. Carried out on the TCR CDR3, a first-round RT-PCR used the HTBI primer set. TCRdb re-called the multiplex PCR reads through MiXCR, storing one row per CDR3 protein. The table lists hundreds of thousands of distinct CDR3 sequences, about 20% of them singletons. Sequenced input: blood. This clonotype originated in a man aged 40-50 years with Graves' ophthalmopathy. The rearrangement joins TRBV12-3 or TRBV12-4 to TRBJ2-5, with TRBD1 as a possible D gene (6 bases). CDR3 coding DNA: TGTGCCAGTTTACAGGGTCCTCAAGAGACCCAGTACTTC. Protein sequence: CASLQGPQETQYF.